A single sample is the source of the 28 T cell receptor beta chains below, sequenced in a study of cytomegalovirus exposure and HLA in healthy donors (dated by TCRdb to about 2017). The method behind the library was the immunoSEQ multiplex PCR assay. A mixture of 60 forward primers for TCR Vbeta segments and 13 reverse primers for TCR Jbeta segments was used in the multiplex PCR. TCRdb's version of the immuneACCESS table is confined to in-frame rearrangements and falls short of the full clone set. An unresolved V gene accounts for under half of the shortfall where checked; the remainder is of unknown origin. The sample contains 150,000 to 200,000 clones, around 80% of them found a single time. 7.5% to 9% of the sample goes to the ten largest clones. Sequencing input: PBMCs. The receptor set was obtained from a male donor in good health and CMV-seropositive.

Points on this clone: The same CDR3 is also encoded by other DNA sequences in this sample. The chain couples TRBV7-2 to TRBJ2-7, with TRBD2 matching over 8 bases. Germline V CDR1 and CDR2: SGHTA, FQGNSA. CDR3 length: 15 residues. V lost 0 bases and J lost 7; bases outside the gene matches: 8. CDR3 residues: CASSLAPREGREQYF. The CDR3 nucleotides are TGTGCCAGCAGCTTAGCCCCCCGGGAGGGCCGTGAGCAGTACTTC.

The rearrangement uses TRBV11-2 and TRBJ2-7, with a weak D call TRBD2 (6 bases). The CDR3 loop spans 14 amino acids. Per the germline V gene, CDR1 is SGHAT and CDR2 is FQNNGV. Trimming took 6 bases from V and 0 from J, leaving 12 bases between them. The CDR3 DNA is TGTGCCAGCAGATCCGGGACTTCCTCCTACGAGCAGTACTTC. Encoded protein: CASRSGTSSYEQYF.

This clone was observed once. The chain uses TRBV7-2 and TRBJ1-1, with no clear D. The CDR3 sequence is 14 residues long. V dropped 7 bases and J dropped 10 bases, with 22 bases sitting between them. Germline values: CDR1 SGHTA, CDR2 FQGNSA. DNA of the CDR3: TGTGCCAGCATCCCGTTGGCCGGCAGGCTGCGAGCTTTCTTT. It yields the protein CASIPLAGRLRAFF.

This clone was counted between two and nine times. The chain links TRBV30 to TRBJ2-1; 13 nucleotides align to TRBD2. V dropped 0 bases and J dropped 1; count of bases not matched to a gene: 3. Germline-derived CDR1 and CDR2 are GTSNPN and SVGIG (reference sequence). The CDR3 is 17 residues long. CDR3 loop: CAWSVKGLAGSYNEQFF. The CDR3 nucleotides read TGTGCCTGGAGTGTAAAGGGACTAGCGGGATCCTACAATGAGCAGTTCTTC.

The chain employs TRBV11-3 and TRBJ2-1, with D perhaps TRBD1 (5 bases). Trimming took 5 bases from V and 7 from J, leaving 18 bases between them. CDR1 and CDR2 (germline): SGHNT, YENEEA. The CDR3 extends over 15 amino acids. CDR3 sequence (DNA): TGTGCCAGCAGCCAAACCAGGGTAGGGGTGAATGAGCAGTTCTTC. Its protein is CASSQTRVGVNEQFF.

The rearrangement joins TRBV19 to TRBJ1-2; D not resolved. This CDR3 is 13 amino acids long. Germline-derived CDR1 and CDR2 are LNHDA and SQIVND (reference sequence). Trimming shortened V by 6 bases and J by 7 bases, and 15 bases separated the two germline ends. CDR3 residues: CASSPSPGSGYTF. CDR3 sequence (DNA): TGTGCCAGTAGCCCCTCCCCCGGGTCTGGCTACACCTTC.

The J gene is TRBJ1-1, the V gene TRBV18; 7 bases line up with TRBD1. The CDR3 extends over 16 amino acids. Germline V lookup: CDR1 KGHSH, CDR2 LQKENI. The J segment lost 5 bases and the V segment lost 0 bases, leaving 9 bases of the junction unmatched. The CDR3 DNA sequence: TGTGCCAGCTCACCACCGTCGACAGGGATGAGGACTGAAGCTTTCTTT. It is translated as CASSPPSTGMRTEAFF.

This clone turned up a few times. The chain joins TRBV4-3 to TRBJ2-7; 7 bases are shared with TRBD2. The CDR3 contains 16 residues. Germline assignment: CDR1 LGHNA and CDR2 YSLEER. V was pared by 0 bases and J by 3 bases, with 8 bases of the junction left unmatched. The CDR3 DNA follows: TGCGCCAGCAGCCAAGATGGACTAGGGGCCAACTACGAGCAGTACTTC. Translating gives CASSQDGLGANYEQYF.

This chain uses TRBV5-4 with TRBJ2-5; 7 nucleotides match TRBD2. The trim removed 1 base at V and 4 bases at J, leaving 10 bases unmatched. Germline V CDR1 and CDR2: SGHNT, YYREEE (reference sequence). The CDR3 has 16 amino acids. The CDR3 DNA follows: TGTGCCAGCAGCTTGCGACTAGCTGGGGGGGTAGAGACCCAGTACTTC. Encoded protein: CASSLRLAGGVETQYF.

The chain combines TRBV7-9 with TRBJ2-2; the D gene is possibly TRBD1 (6 bases). Germline lookup yields CDR1 SEHNR and CDR2 FQNEAQ (reference sequence). The germline V and J ends were trimmed by 1 base and 0 bases, with 12 bases remaining between them. There are 17 residues in the CDR3. The CDR3 is CASSLGGQPTNTGELFF. DNA of the CDR3: TGTGCCAGCAGCTTAGGCGGACAGCCAACGAACACCGGGGAGCTGTTTTTT.

The chain recombines TRBV2 with TRBJ2-1; 10 positions agree with TRBD1. Germline CDR1 and CDR2: SNHLY and FYNNEI. The V and J ends lost 4 bases and 15 bases, in that order; junction bases with no gene match: 3. The CDR3 loop spans 11 amino acids. The CDR3 loop is CASSGRDRGFF. Written as DNA, the CDR3 is TGTGCCAGCAGTGGACGGGACAGGGGGTTCTTC.

This rearrangement joins TRBV12-5 to TRBJ1-1; TRBD1 agrees at 8 bases. This CDR3 comprises 15 residues. J gave up 6 bases and V 4 bases, and 10 bases lay outside the gene matches. Germline lookup yields CDR1 LGHNT and CDR2 FRNRAP. CDR3 in DNA: TGTGCTAGTGGTTCCGGACAGGGTGACCTTTCTGAAGCTTTCTTT. This translates into CASGSGQGDLSEAFF.

This clone appeared once. The rearrangement joins TRBV6-4 to TRBJ1-1; the match to TRBD1 covers 7 bases. V dropped 6 bases and J dropped 1; count of bases not matched to a gene: 5. The germline V gene has CDR1 MRHNA and CDR2 SNTAGT. The CDR3 runs to 14 residues. The CDR3 here is CASRLGTANTEAFF. The CDR3 coding sequence is TGTGCCAGCAGACTCGGGACAGCGAACACTGAAGCTTTCTTT.

V is TRBV5-1 and J is TRBJ1-6; D is possibly TRBD1 (5 bases). In germline, CDR1 is SGHRS, CDR2 YFSETQ. V lost 0 bases, J lost 7 bases, and 8 bases lay in between. The CDR3 covers 14 residues. CDR3 DNA: TGCGCCAGCAGCTTGGCAGGGATCAATTCACCCCTCCACTTT. This sequence encodes CASSLAGINSPLHF.

The rearrangement uses TRBV7-2 and TRBJ1-6; D not resolved. The length of the CDR3 is 14 residues. Trimming removed 6 bases from V and 11 bases from J, with 17 bases in between. Germline CDR1 is SGHTA and CDR2 is FQGNSA. The CDR3 coding sequence is TGTGCCAGCAGTTCGACCCCTGAACGGGCACCCCTCCACTTT. Translation gives CASSSTPERAPLHF. Together with reference TRBV7-2 and TRBJ1-6, the CDR3 gives the full variable domain: GAGVSQSPSNKVTEKGKDVELRCDPISGHTALYWYRQSLGQGLEFLIYFQGNSAPDKSGLPSDRFSAERTGGSVSTLTIQRTQQEDSAVYLCASSSTPERAPLHFGNGTRLTVT.

V is TRBV29-1 and J is TRBJ2-7; D is possibly TRBD1 (6 bases). V was trimmed by 4 bases and J by 1 base, leaving 11 bases between them. Per the germline V gene, CDR1 is SQVTM and CDR2 is ANQGSEA. The CDR3 runs 13 residues. As DNA, the CDR3 is TGCAGCGTTGGTGGGGGCGCGTCCTACGAGCAGTACTTC. Translating gives CSVGGGASYEQYF.

The chain is built from TRBV5-6 and TRBJ2-5; D possibly corresponds to TRBD2 (5 bases). V lost 5 bases and J 5 bases, leaving 13 bases between the germline ends. Germline V gives CDR1 SGHDT, CDR2 YYEEEE. The CDR3 sequence is 13 residues long. This CDR3 reads CASSQREWETQYF. DNA of the CDR3: TGTGCCAGCAGTCAGAGGGAGTGGGAGACCCAGTACTTC.

The genes are TRBV5-6 and TRBJ2-1, with 8 nucleotides matching TRBD2. With 4 bases clipped from V and 0 bases from J, the junction kept 12 bases outside the gene matches. From germline, CDR1 is SGHDT and CDR2 YYEEEE. This CDR3 contains 18 residues. The CDR3 loop reads CASSLLFGGDFSYNEQFF. In DNA, the CDR3 is TGTGCCAGCAGCCTACTATTCGGGGGGGATTTCTCCTACAATGAGCAGTTCTTC.

The chain couples TRBV6-6 to TRBJ2-7, with D unresolved. V was pared by 4 bases and J by 3 bases, with 4 bases between. The CDR3 has 11 residues. Germline CDR1 MNHNY, CDR2 SVGAGI (reference sequence). CDR3 loop: CASSSNYEQYF. The CDR3 nucleotides are TGTGCCAGCAGTTCCAACTACGAGCAGTACTTC.

The gene calls are TRBV6-6 and TRBJ2-7; unclear D gene. CDR3 length: 12 residues. Germline-derived CDR1 and CDR2 are MNHNY and SVGAGI (reference sequence). Trimming shortened V by 5 bases and J by 3 bases, and 8 bases separated the two germline ends. The CDR3 sequence: CASSANHYEQYF. As DNA, the CDR3 is TGTGCCAGCAGTGCGAACCACTACGAGCAGTACTTC.

This clone was recorded only once. J is TRBJ2-3 and V is TRBV6-5; the match to TRBD2 covers 13 bases. CDR3 size: 16 residues. CDR1 and CDR2 from the germline V gene are MNHEY and SVGAGI. The J segment lost 4 bases and the V segment lost 4 bases, leaving 5 bases of the junction unmatched. The CDR3 sequence is CASSSTSGGGADTQYF. CDR3 bases: TGTGCCAGCAGTTCCACTAGCGGGGGGGGTGCAGATACGCAGTATTTT.

The chain is built from TRBV25-1 and TRBJ1-2; possible D gene TRBD1, 5 bases. V lost 4 bases and J 0 bases, leaving 9 bases between the germline ends. The length of the CDR3 is 14 residues. Germline V gene lookup returns CDR1 MGHDK and CDR2 SYGVNS. Here the CDR3 reads CASSARQTNYGYTF. DNA for the CDR3: TGTGCCAGCAGTGCAAGACAGACTAACTATGGCTACACCTTC.

The chain joins TRBV10-2 to TRBJ2-1; 7 bases map to TRBD2. The CDR3 has 17 residues. The germline gives CDR1 WSHSY, CDR2 SAAADI. V was pared by 6 bases and J by 8 bases, with 19 bases of the junction left unmatched. The CDR3 DNA sequence: TGCGCCAGCAGAGAACTCGGGTCTAGCGGACGCGGGGATGAGCAGTTCTTC. This translates into CASRELGSSGRGDEQFF.

The count of this clone is one. CDR3 bases: TGCGCCAGCAGCCAAGATATAACAGCCTACGAGCAGTACTTC. This encodes CASSQDITAYEQYF. The chain combines TRBV4-1 with TRBJ2-7; D call uncertain. Germline-derived CDR1 and CDR2 are MGHRA and YSYEKL. The CDR3 is 14 amino acids. V lost 0 bases and J lost 2, with 8 bases in between.

V is TRBV2 and J is TRBJ2-7; D unclear. This CDR3 has 16 residues. V shed 0 bases and J shed 6 bases, with 18 bases lying between them. Germline V gene lookup returns CDR1 SNHLY and CDR2 FYNNEI. CDR3 sequence reads: CASSEATPLEPGEQYF. The DNA of the CDR3 is TGTGCCAGCAGTGAAGCGACGCCGCTAGAACCGGGCGAGCAGTACTTC.

This chain uses TRBV28 with TRBJ2-7; tentatively, D is TRBD1 (6 bases). CDR1 is MDHEN and CDR2 is SYDVKM in the germline V gene. CDR3 length: 14 residues. Trimming removed 3 bases at V and 3 bases at J, with 12 bases between. CDR3 region: CASSLKGVNYEQYF. CDR3 sequence (DNA): TGTGCCAGCAGTTTGAAGGGGGTCAACTACGAGCAGTACTTC.

About this clone itself: At one of its ends the junction is not consistent with the germline gene, which may arise from a read error. This sequence joins TRBV6-1 and TRBJ2-3; 7 bases are a match to TRBD2. CDR1 is MNHNS, CDR2 SASEGT, per germline. The CDR3 is made up of 15 amino acids. CDR3 bases: TGTGCCAGCAGCGAAGGAGCGGGGTTTACAGATACGCAGTATTTT. Translated, it gives CASSEGAGFTDTQYF.

CDR3 residues: CASSSSGVVRTFF. CDR3 DNA sequence: TGCGCCAGCAGCTCATCAGGGGTGGTTCGAACTTTCTTT. The chain is built from TRBV5-1 and TRBJ1-1; tentative D call: TRBD1 (6 bases). CDR3 length: 13 residues. Between the trimmed V and J ends, which lost 3 bases and 12 bases, there was a span of 18 bases. Germline values: CDR1 SGHRS, CDR2 YFSETQ.